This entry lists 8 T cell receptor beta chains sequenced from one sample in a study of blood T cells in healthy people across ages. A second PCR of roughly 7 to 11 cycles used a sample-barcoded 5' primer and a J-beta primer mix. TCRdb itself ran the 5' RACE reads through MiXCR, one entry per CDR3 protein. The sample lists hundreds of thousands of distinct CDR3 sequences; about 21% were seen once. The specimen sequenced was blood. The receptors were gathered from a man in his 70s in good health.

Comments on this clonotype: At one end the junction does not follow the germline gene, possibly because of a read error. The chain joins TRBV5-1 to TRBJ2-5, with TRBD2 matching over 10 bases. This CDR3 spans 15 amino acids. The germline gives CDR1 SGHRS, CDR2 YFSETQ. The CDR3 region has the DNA TGCGCCAGCAGGCTAGCGGGAGAAGTGGGAGAGGCCCAGTACTTC. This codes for CASRLAGEVGEAQYF.

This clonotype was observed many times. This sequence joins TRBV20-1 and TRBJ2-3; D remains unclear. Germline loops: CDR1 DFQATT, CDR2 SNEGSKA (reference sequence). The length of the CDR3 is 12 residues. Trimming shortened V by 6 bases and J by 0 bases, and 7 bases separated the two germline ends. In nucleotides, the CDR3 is TGCAGTGCGCCCTCTAGCACAGATACGCAGTATTTT. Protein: CSAPSSTDTQYF.

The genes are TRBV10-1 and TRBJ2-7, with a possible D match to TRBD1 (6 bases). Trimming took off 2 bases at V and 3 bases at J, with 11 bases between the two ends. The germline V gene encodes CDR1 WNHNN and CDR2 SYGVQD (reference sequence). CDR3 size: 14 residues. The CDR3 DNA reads TGCGCCAGCAGTGAGGGCAGGGGCCACTACGAGCAGTACTTC. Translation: CASSEGRGHYEQYF.

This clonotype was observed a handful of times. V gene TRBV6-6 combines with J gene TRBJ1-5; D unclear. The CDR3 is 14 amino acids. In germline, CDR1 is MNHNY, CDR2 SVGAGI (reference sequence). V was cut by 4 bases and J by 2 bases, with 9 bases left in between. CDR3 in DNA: TGTGCCAGCAGTTTCGGAGATGGCAATCAGCCCCAGCATTTT. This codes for CASSFGDGNQPQHF.

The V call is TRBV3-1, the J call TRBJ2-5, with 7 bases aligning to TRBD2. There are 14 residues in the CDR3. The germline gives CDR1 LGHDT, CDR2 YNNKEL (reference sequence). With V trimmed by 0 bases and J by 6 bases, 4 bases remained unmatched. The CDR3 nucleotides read TGTGCCAGCAGCCAAGAGGCGGGGGTAAAGACCCAGTACTTC. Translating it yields CASSQEAGVKTQYF.

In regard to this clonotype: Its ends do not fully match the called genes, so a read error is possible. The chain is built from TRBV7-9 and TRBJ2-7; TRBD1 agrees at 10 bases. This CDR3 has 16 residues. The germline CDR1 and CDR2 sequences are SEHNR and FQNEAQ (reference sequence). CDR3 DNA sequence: TGTGCCAGCAGCCCGGGGGACAGGGGAAGCTCCTTCGAGCAGTACTTC. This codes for CASSPGDRGSSFEQYF.

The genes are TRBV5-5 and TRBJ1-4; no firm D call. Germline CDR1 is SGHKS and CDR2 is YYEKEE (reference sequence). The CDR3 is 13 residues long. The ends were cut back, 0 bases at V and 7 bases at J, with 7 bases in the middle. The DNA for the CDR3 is TGTGCCAGCAGCTTGGAGTATAGTGAAAAACTGTTTTTT. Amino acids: CASSLEYSEKLFF.

DNA for the CDR3: TGTGCCAGCGTGGACAATATCGGGACCCAGTACTTC. The encoded protein is CASVDNIGTQYF. The genes are TRBV6-5 and TRBJ2-1, with D maybe TRBD1 (5 bases). The J call could be wrong; TRBJ2-5 is a better fit for the DNA end. CDR1 is MNHEY and CDR2 is SVGAGI in the germline V gene. This CDR3 is built from 12 residues.